This T cell receptor beta chain was captured by sequencing in a study of cytomegalovirus exposure and HLA in healthy donors. Germline CDR1 MNHEY, CDR2 SVGAGI. The V segment lost 2 bases and the J segment 2 bases; nucleotides outside the gene matches: 4. CDR3 length: 15 residues. The PCR ran on 60 Vbeta and 13 Jbeta primers. Original methodology: Some 10 million of some 80 million unique TCR beta chains were shared, per a later count. Repertoires were generated with immunoSEQ multiplex PCR, while TCRdb's copy carries only in-frame clones and drops some. D and trimming were read from the DNA, whereas the V and J calls and clone size are those reported in that table. The sample includes approximately 190,000 clones, roughly 80% of them seen just once. Each donor's status was that of a healthy bone marrow donor.

This TCR was sampled from a man aged 35 to 55 in good health and CMV-seropositive. The chain has TRBV6-5 and TRBJ2-7, with 9 bases that match TRBD1. The sample taken for sequencing was PBMCs. The CDR3 spells CASSYVQGATYEQYF. The CDR3 nucleotides are TGTGCCAGCAGTTACGTACAGGGGGCGACCTACGAGCAGTACTTC.